The sequence of this T cell receptor beta chain was determined in a study of T cell clones after liver transplantation. Germline V gene data show CDR1 as MDHEN and CDR2 as SYDVKM. There are 16 residues in the CDR3. The ends lost 6 bases at V and 2 bases at J; junction bases unmatched: 9. Clones were sequenced by immunoSEQ multiplex PCR, and TCRdb holds only the in-frame ones, with some missing. The table has 80,000 or so clones, about 84% seen once; the top ten hold 0.45% to 0.6%. This specimen consisted of CD4+ T cells from blood, obtained roughly 3.5 years after liver transplant. The chain carries TRBV28 and TRBJ2-3; 9 bases map to TRBD2. The TCR sequence derives from a human patient who received a liver transplant. Some T cells may arise from the graft donor. CDR3 coding DNA: TGTGCCAGCAGATTAGAGACTAGCGGATACACAGATACGCAGTATTTT. The encoded protein is CASRLETSGYTDTQYF.